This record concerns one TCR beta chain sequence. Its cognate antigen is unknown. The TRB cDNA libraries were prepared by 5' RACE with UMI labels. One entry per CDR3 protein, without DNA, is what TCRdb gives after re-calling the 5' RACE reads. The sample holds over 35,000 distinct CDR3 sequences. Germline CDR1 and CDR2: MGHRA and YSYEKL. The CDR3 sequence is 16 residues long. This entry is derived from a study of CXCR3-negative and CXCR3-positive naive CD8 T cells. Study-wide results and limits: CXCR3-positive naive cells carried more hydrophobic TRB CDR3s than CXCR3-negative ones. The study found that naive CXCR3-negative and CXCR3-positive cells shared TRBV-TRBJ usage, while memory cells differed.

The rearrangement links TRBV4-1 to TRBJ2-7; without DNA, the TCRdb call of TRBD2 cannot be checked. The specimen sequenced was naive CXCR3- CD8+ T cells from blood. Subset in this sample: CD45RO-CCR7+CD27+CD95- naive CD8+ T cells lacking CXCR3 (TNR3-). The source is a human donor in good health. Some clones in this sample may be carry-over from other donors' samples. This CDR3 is CASAWTSGALSYEQYF.